Below, 18 T cell receptor beta chains from the same sample are listed, as sequenced in a study of T cells in tuberculosis (dated by TCRdb to the late 2010s). The library was produced with the immunoSEQ multiplex PCR assay. Here the immuneACCESS table is served through TCRdb, limited to in-frame sequences with V and J called. Missing clones are a known gap in these copies; in checked studies unresolved V genes cover under half, and the rest lacks a known reason. The sample data list under 40,000 clones, and approximately 93% of these were observed just once. The ten top clones hold roughly 8% of the sample. Material for sequencing was PBMCs. The receptors here all came from a donor aged 5-35 years with latent tuberculosis or without tuberculosis infection.

The chain carries TRBV29-1 and TRBJ1-2; TRBD1 aligns across 8 bases. The J segment lost 3 bases and the V segment lost 6 bases, leaving 3 bases of the junction unmatched. The CDR3 runs to 12 residues. Per the germline V gene, CDR1 is SQVTM and CDR2 is ANQGSEA. This CDR3 is CSVETGDYGYTF. For the CDR3, the DNA is TGCAGCGTGGAGACAGGGGACTATGGCTACACCTTC.

The chain couples TRBV28 to TRBJ1-2; the D is unclear. The germline CDR1 and CDR2 sequences are MDHEN and SYDVKM. This CDR3 is 12 amino acids long. V was trimmed by 2 bases and J by 6 bases, leaving 7 bases between them. This CDR3 is CASSLIGNGYTF. For the CDR3, the DNA is TGTGCCAGCAGTTTAATCGGGAATGGCTACACCTTC.

The V gene is TRBV27, the J gene TRBJ2-7, with 8 bases identical to TRBD1. There are 15 residues in the CDR3. V gave up 0 bases and J gave up 1 base; unmatched junction bases: 2. CDR1 and CDR2 from the germline V gene are MNHEY and SMNVEV (reference sequence). CDR3 protein: CASSLSRQGSYEQYF. CDR3 DNA: TGTGCCAGCAGTTTATCCCGACAGGGGTCCTACGAGCAGTACTTC.

The J gene is TRBJ2-1, the V gene TRBV11-3, with no clear D. There are 12 residues in the CDR3. The V and J ends lost 0 bases and 9 bases respectively, with 6 bases between them. Germline CDR1 reads SGHNT; CDR2 reads YENEEA. The CDR3 region is CASSLDRSEQFF. The CDR3 DNA follows: TGTGCCAGCAGCTTAGATAGGAGTGAGCAGTTCTTC.

This chain connects TRBV9 to TRBJ2-3; 9 nucleotides align to TRBD2. The germline V gene has CDR1 SGDLS and CDR2 YYNGEE. The junction had 10 bases not matched to a gene; V was cut back by 2 bases and J by 0 bases. The CDR3 totals 18 residues. CDR3 protein: CASSVRPGTSWSTDTQYF. CDR3 sequence (DNA): TGTGCCAGCAGCGTCCGTCCGGGGACTAGCTGGAGCACAGATACGCAGTATTTT.

The J gene is TRBJ2-4, the V gene TRBV9; D perhaps matches TRBD1 (5 bases). Per germline, CDR1 SGDLS and CDR2 YYNGEE. The CDR3 extends over 18 amino acids. V lost 0 bases to trimming and J lost 3 bases, with 19 bases between them. The CDR3 sequence: CASSVAPSRGYGKNIQYF. CDR3 DNA sequence: TGTGCCAGCAGCGTAGCCCCATCTAGGGGCTATGGCAAAAACATTCAGTACTTC.

The chain employs TRBV11-3 and TRBJ2-1; D not certain. V gave up 5 bases and J gave up 6 bases, with 8 bases separating them. CDR3 length equals 12 residues. CDR1 and CDR2 from the germline V gene are SGHNT and YENEEA. The CDR3 bases are TGTGCCAGCAGCCCTCACTCCAATGAGCAGTTCTTC. As protein: CASSPHSNEQFF.

The genes are TRBV30 and TRBJ1-5, with D maybe TRBD1 (6 bases). Deletions cut 2 bases from V and 1 base from J, with 15 bases between. CDR1 is GTSNPN, CDR2 SVGIG, per germline (reference sequence). The CDR3 has 16 amino acids. The chain's CDR3 is CAWSSTGFLSNQPQHF. DNA for the CDR3: TGTGCCTGGAGTAGCACAGGGTTTTTAAGCAATCAGCCCCAGCATTTT.

This clone is medium-sized by share. V and J are TRBV28 and TRBJ1-5, with 9 bases matching TRBD1. V shed 7 bases, J shed 6 bases, and the junction held 4 bases outside the gene matches. Germline V gene lookup returns CDR1 MDHEN and CDR2 SYDVKM. CDR3 length: 13 residues. Written as DNA, the CDR3 is TGTGCCAGCACAACAGGGGGCACTCAGCCCCAGCATTTT. The encoded protein is CASTTGGTQPQHF. Supplemented by reference TRBV28 and TRBJ1-5, the full variable domain reads DVKVTQSSRYLVKRTGEKVFLECVQDMDHENMFWYRQDPGLGLRLIYFSYDVKMKEKGDIPEGYSVSREKKERFSLILESASTNQTSMYLCASTTGGTQPQHFGDGTRLSIL.

The V gene is TRBV4-1, the J gene TRBJ2-7, with 15 bases lining up with TRBD2. The CDR3 has 22 amino acids. The V gene end was trimmed by 1 base and the J gene end by 2 bases; junction bases not matched to a gene: 18. Germline loops: CDR1 MGHRA, CDR2 YSYEKL. CDR3 protein: CASSQGATSPGLAGGRPYEQYF. Here the CDR3 DNA reads TGCGCCAGCAGCCAAGGTGCAACTAGTCCGGGACTAGCGGGAGGCCGTCCCTACGAGCAGTACTTC.

The table lists this clone with a few counts. The chain employs TRBV18 and TRBJ2-1; tentatively, D is TRBD1 (6 bases). This CDR3 has 15 amino acids. Trimming removed 1 base at V and 0 bases at J, with 7 bases between. From germline, CDR1 is KGHSH and CDR2 LQKENI. CDR3 residues: CASSPLGGSYNEQFF. The CDR3 DNA reads TGTGCCAGCTCACCACTAGGGGGCTCCTACAATGAGCAGTTCTTC.

J is TRBJ2-5 and V is TRBV6-6; possible D gene TRBD2, 7 bases. V was trimmed by 5 bases and J by 3 bases, leaving 16 bases between them. The CDR3 is 15 residues long. Germline V gives CDR1 MNHNY, CDR2 SVGAGI (reference sequence). CDR3 DNA sequence: TGTGCCAGCAGTCCCCTTGAGCGGGACAAAGAGACCCAGTACTTC. Encoded protein: CASSPLERDKETQYF.

The gene calls are TRBV4-1 and TRBJ2-1, with 12 bases aligning to TRBD1. This CDR3 is built from 15 residues. Germline V gene sequence: CDR1 MGHRA, CDR2 YSYEKL. V lost 4 bases and J lost 13; bases outside the gene matches: 11. The DNA of the CDR3 is TGCGCCAGCAGCCCCCGGGACAGGGGGCTTGCTCGTCAGTTCTTC. As protein: CASSPRDRGLARQFF.

The V and J genes are TRBV5-1 and TRBJ2-1, with TRBD2 identical over 10 bases. Germline CDR1 reads SGHRS; CDR2 reads YFSETQ. Trimming cost V 5 bases and J 3 bases; bases outside gene matches: 5. This CDR3 has 15 amino acids. CDR3 loop: CASSFGLADYNEQFF. CDR3 DNA: TGCGCCAGCAGTTTCGGACTAGCGGACTACAATGAGCAGTTCTTC.

The table lists this clone with a count of one. The chain recombines TRBV19 with TRBJ1-1; 9 nucleotides line up with TRBD1. Trimming removed 4 bases from V and 12 bases from J; junction bases left unmatched: 6. CDR3 length: 12 amino acids. CDR1 and CDR2 from the germline V gene are LNHDA and SQIVND (reference sequence). The CDR3 bases are TGTGCCAGTAGTACCGGACAGGGGAGACCTTTCTTT. Its translation: CASSTGQGRPFF.

The J gene is TRBJ2-7, the V gene TRBV10-3; 9 bases fit TRBD2. The CDR3 runs to 14 residues. With V trimmed by 6 bases and J by 1 base, 4 bases remained unmatched. The germline V gene encodes CDR1 ENHRY and CDR2 SYGVKD. Written as DNA, the CDR3 is TGTGCCATCAGGAGGACTAGCGAATCCTACGAGCAGTACTTC. It is translated as CAIRRTSESYEQYF.

V gene TRBV9 combines with J gene TRBJ1-4; TRBD1 matches at 8 bases. Trimming at V came to 0 bases and at J to 5 bases, leaving 3 bases not matched to a gene. Germline V gives CDR1 SGDLS, CDR2 YYNGEE. CDR3 length: 15 residues. DNA of the CDR3: TGTGCCAGCAGCGTAGGGACAGGGCAAAATGAAAAACTGTTTTTT. This sequence encodes CASSVGTGQNEKLFF.

CDR3 sequence (DNA): TGTGCCAGCACCCGGGGACAGACGAACACCGGGGAGCTGTTTTTT. Encoded protein: CASTRGQTNTGELFF. The V call is TRBV9, the J call TRBJ2-2; 7 bases align to TRBD1. Germline-derived CDR1 and CDR2 are SGDLS and YYNGEE. The CDR3 runs 15 residues. V lost 6 bases and J lost 0; bases outside the gene matches: 5.